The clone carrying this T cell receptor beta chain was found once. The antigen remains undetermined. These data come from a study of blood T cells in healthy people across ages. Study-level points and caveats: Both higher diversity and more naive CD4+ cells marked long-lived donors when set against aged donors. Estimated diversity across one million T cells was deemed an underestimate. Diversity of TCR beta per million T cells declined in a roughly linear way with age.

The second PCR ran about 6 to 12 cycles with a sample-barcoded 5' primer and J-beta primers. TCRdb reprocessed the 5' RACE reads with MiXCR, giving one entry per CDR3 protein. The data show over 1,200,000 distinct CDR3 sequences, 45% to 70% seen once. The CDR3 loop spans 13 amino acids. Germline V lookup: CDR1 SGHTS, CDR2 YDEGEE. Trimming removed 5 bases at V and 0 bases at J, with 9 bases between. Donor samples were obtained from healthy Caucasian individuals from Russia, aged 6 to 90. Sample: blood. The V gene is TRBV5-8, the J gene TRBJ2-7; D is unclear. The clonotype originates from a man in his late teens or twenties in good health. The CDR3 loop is CASRVKGSYEQYF. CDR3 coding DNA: TGTGCCAGCAGGGTGAAGGGCTCCTACGAGCAGTACTTC. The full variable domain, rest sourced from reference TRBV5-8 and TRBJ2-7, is EAGVTQSPTHLIKTRGQQATLRCSPISGHTSVYWYQQALGLGLQFLLWYDEGEERNRGNFPPRFSGRQFPNYSSELNVNALELEDSALYLCASRVKGSYEQYFGPGTRLTVT.